This T cell receptor (beta chain) was documented in a study of patients and donors after allogeneic stem cell transplantation. The CDR3 loop spans 15 amino acids. Germline CDR1 and CDR2: SGHRS and YFSETQ. The V end was cut by 4 bases, the J end by 4 bases, with 17 bases between. A single record per CDR3 protein comes from TCRdb applying MiXCR to the RT-PCR reads. The data show roughly 960,000 distinct CDR3 sequences, with roughly 18% seen just once and under 6.5% held by the top ten. In its sample, this clonotype was seen a few times. The TCR originated in a human donor who was either an allogeneic HSCT recipient or a stem cell or donor lymphocyte infusion donor (not recorded which). It is not recorded whose cells these are; they may come from a transplant donor. Material: blood, either unsorted or a sorted T cell fraction (not recorded which). The chain carries TRBV5-1 and TRBJ1-1, with a possible D match to TRBD1 (5 bases). The CDR3 protein is CASSHVGESGTEAFF. Here the CDR3 DNA reads TGCGCCAGCAGCCACGTAGGGGAATCAGGCACTGAAGCTTTCTTT.